The text below deals with one TCR beta chain. Its antigen remains unknown. Germline CDR1 is SQVTM and CDR2 is ANQGSEA. The V end was cut by 1 base, the J end by 2 bases, with 6 bases between. The CDR3 covers 14 residues. The second PCR ran about 7 to 12 cycles with a sample-barcoded 5' primer and J-beta primers. Each cDNA molecule was tagged by a template-switch adaptor that had 12 random nucleotides. One entry per CDR3 protein results from TCRdb running MiXCR on the 5' RACE reads. Of roughly 800,000 distinct CDR3 sequences in the sample, 58% were seen once. The sample is drawn from a study of blood T cells in healthy people across ages. Study results and limitations: Older age went with lower TCR beta diversity per million T cells, in a roughly linear way.

The chain recombines TRBV29-1 with TRBJ2-6; D ambiguous. The clonotype comes from a man aged 25 to 40 in good health. Sequenced: blood. The CDR3 DNA reads TGCAGCGTTGAAGGGGTCGCTGGGGCCAACGTCCTGACTTTC. It encodes CSVEGVAGANVLTF.